A single sample is the source of the 26 T cell receptor beta chains below, sequenced in a study of blood T cell repertoires in COVID-19. This table comes from immunoSEQ multiplex PCR, and its TCRdb copy is limited to in-frame clones, with some not included. Here the sample spans 60,000 to 80,000 clones, roughly 85% being singletons. Sequencing was done on a sample of peripheral blood. The receptors were gathered from a human donor in a cohort sampled during active COVID-19.

This clone was seen only once. The chain is built from TRBV12-3 or TRBV12-4 and TRBJ2-1; possible D gene TRBD1, 6 bases. Between the trimmed V and J ends, which lost 6 bases and 8 bases, there was a span of 11 bases. There are 12 residues in the CDR3. The CDR3 DNA reads TGTGCCAGCAGCCGTCAGGGGTATGAGCAGTTCTTC. Amino acids: CASSRQGYEQFF.

The chain joins TRBV2 to TRBJ1-2; D is ambiguous. The CDR3 extends over 13 amino acids. CDR1 and CDR2 from the germline V gene are SNHLY and FYNNEI. Trimming pared 3 bases from V and 1 base from J, leaving 6 bases between. In DNA form, the CDR3 reads TGTGCCAGCAGTGAGGCAGTTAACTATGGCTACACCTTC. It encodes CASSEAVNYGYTF. The entire variable domain, with the rest obtained from reference TRBV2 and TRBJ1-2, is as follows: EPEVTQTPSHQVTQMGQEVILRCVPISNHLYFYWYRQILGQKVEFLVSFYNNEISEKSEIFDDQFSVERPDGSNFTLKIRSTKLEDSAMYFCASSEAVNYGYTFGSGTRLTVV.

The chain recombines TRBV18 with TRBJ1-2; 8 bases are a match to TRBD1. V shed 2 bases and J 5 bases; nucleotides not matched to a gene: 10. Germline CDR1 KGHSH, CDR2 LQKENI. The CDR3 extends over 16 amino acids. The CDR3 bases are TGTGCCAGCTCACCAGCAGGACAGGGAAGTTGGTATGGCTACACCTTC. Its translation: CASSPAGQGSWYGYTF.

This chain uses TRBV29-1 with TRBJ1-1; 9 bases align to TRBD1. V was clipped by 4 bases and J by 12 bases; unmatched bases: 3. Germline CDR1 reads SQVTM; CDR2 reads ANQGSEA. The CDR3 covers 10 residues. CDR3 in amino acids: CSVGDRVPFF. CDR3 DNA sequence: TGCAGCGTTGGGGACAGGGTACCTTTCTTT.

The table lists this clone with a count of one. The gene calls are TRBV15 and TRBJ2-7; a weak D match, TRBD2 (6 bases). Germline CDR1 and CDR2: LNHNV and YYDKDF (reference sequence). V was trimmed by 3 bases and J by 5 bases, leaving 23 bases between them. The CDR3 covers 17 residues. CDR3 nucleotides: TGTGCCACCAGCAGGTCCCCCCCCGCTAGCGCCAGGGACGAGCAGTACTTC. Its protein is CATSRSPPASARDEQYF.

The chain recombines TRBV28 with TRBJ2-7; 7 bases agree with TRBD2. CDR3 length: 15 residues. Germline CDR1 is MDHEN and CDR2 is SYDVKM. J gave up 1 base and V 10 bases, and 13 bases lay outside the gene matches. CDR3 sequence reads: CAIMGGDSASYEQYF. CDR3 bases: TGTGCCATCATGGGGGGGGACTCAGCTTCCTACGAGCAGTACTTC.

The chain uses TRBV7-9 and TRBJ1-2; D gene unclear. From germline, CDR1 is SEHNR and CDR2 FQNEAQ (reference sequence). The CDR3 length is 16 residues. The V end lost 5 bases, the J end lost 4 bases, and 20 bases lay between the germline ends. The CDR3 sequence is CASSLSSGPGPYGYTF. In DNA form, the CDR3 reads TGTGCCAGCAGCCTCTCGAGCGGACCGGGTCCCTATGGCTACACCTTC.

The gene calls are TRBV6-6 and TRBJ1-5; TRBD1 matches 8 bases. Trimming cost V 3 bases and J 5 bases; bases outside gene matches: 6. The CDR3 length is 15 residues. Germline CDR1 MNHNY, CDR2 SVGAGI (reference sequence). CDR3 nucleotide sequence: TGTGCCAGCAGTTATGGAAGACAGGGGCATCAGCCCCAGCATTTT. Translation gives CASSYGRQGHQPQHF.

The V call is TRBV6-5, the J call TRBJ1-5, with D possibly being TRBD1 (6 bases). Between the trimmed V and J ends, which lost 6 bases and 8 bases, there was a span of 20 bases. This CDR3 has 15 residues. The germline gives CDR1 MNHEY, CDR2 SVGAGI. The CDR3 region has the DNA TGTGCCAGCAGACAGGGTTTGGGATCGTTGAAGCCCCAGCATTTT. This encodes CASRQGLGSLKPQHF.

This clone was counted a single time. The chain joins TRBV5-1 to TRBJ2-7; the match to TRBD1 covers 7 bases. V trimming: 4 bases; J trimming: 3 bases; junction bases outside the gene matches: 10. This CDR3 has 15 amino acids. CDR1 SGHRS and CDR2 YFSETQ come from the germline V gene. This CDR3 is CASSLSQGNFYEQYF. Written as DNA, the CDR3 is TGCGCCAGCAGCCTGTCACAGGGGAATTTCTACGAGCAGTACTTC.

The J gene is TRBJ2-1, the V gene TRBV5-1, with 14 nucleotides matching TRBD2. The CDR3 has 15 residues. Germline-derived CDR1 and CDR2 are SGHRS and YFSETQ. V shed 5 bases, J shed 7 bases, and the junction held 5 bases outside the gene matches. The CDR3, as DNA: TGCGCCAGCAGATTGACTAGCGGGGGGGTGAATGAGCAGTTCTTC. Its translation: CASRLTSGGVNEQFF.

This clone was recorded a few times. The chain couples TRBV7-9 to TRBJ1-4; 9 bases agree with TRBD1. This CDR3 has 15 residues. Trimming at V came to 2 bases and at J to 6 bases, leaving 4 bases not matched to a gene. The germline V gene has CDR1 SEHNR and CDR2 FQNEAQ (reference sequence). The CDR3 DNA sequence: TGTGCCAGCAGCTTACGGACAGGGGCATATGAAAAACTGTTTTTT. Translated, it gives CASSLRTGAYEKLFF.

V usage is TRBV10-3 and J usage is TRBJ2-1, with a weak D call TRBD1 (5 bases). This CDR3 is built from 13 residues. In germline, CDR1 is ENHRY, CDR2 SYGVKD. Trimming shortened V by 4 bases and J by 8 bases, and 12 bases separated the two germline ends. CDR3 sequence reads: CAISAQGGDEQFF. The CDR3 DNA sequence: TGTGCCATCAGTGCGCAGGGTGGCGATGAGCAGTTCTTC.

This clone has only one observation. This rearrangement joins TRBV5-7 to TRBJ2-7; 9 positions match TRBD1. TRBV5-7 falls under the ORF class, with uncertain function. The V segment lost 3 bases and the J segment 3 bases; nucleotides outside the gene matches: 10. The CDR3 is made up of 16 amino acids. CDR3 bases: TGTGCCAGCAGCTCACAGGGGGCGAGCGTGTACTACGAGCAGTACTTC. It yields the protein CASSSQGASVYYEQYF.

This clone was seen only a few times. The rearrangement joins TRBV7-9 to TRBJ1-2; 8 nucleotides align to TRBD1. Germline V lookup: CDR1 SEHNR, CDR2 FQNEAQ (reference sequence). The CDR3 runs to 14 residues. Trimming took 5 bases from V and 4 from J; bases not matched to a gene: 6. The CDR3 DNA is TGTGCCAGCAGCGGACAGGGAGGGGGCTATGGCTACACCTTC. Its protein product is CASSGQGGGYGYTF.

CDR3 bases: TGCGCCAGCAGCCGGACAGGGGACGGTGGCTACACCTTC. Translation gives CASSRTGDGGYTF. This chain uses TRBV5-1 with TRBJ1-2, with 9 positions matching TRBD1. The CDR3 totals 13 residues. Germline V lookup: CDR1 SGHRS, CDR2 YFSETQ. With 4 bases clipped from V and 7 bases from J, the junction kept 5 bases outside the gene matches.

This rearrangement joins TRBV7-2 to TRBJ1-5; TRBD1 might be the D (5 bases). Germline values: CDR1 SGHTA, CDR2 FQGNSA. The CDR3 has 15 residues. V shed 5 bases and J shed 3 bases, with 14 bases lying between them. Written as DNA, the CDR3 is TGTGCCAGCAGCATCGGCCGACAGCTCAATCAGCCCCAGCATTTT. It yields the protein CASSIGRQLNQPQHF.

The genes are TRBV30 and TRBJ1-5; 9 nucleotides line up with TRBD1. The CDR3 is 16 residues long. Germline V lookup: CDR1 GTSNPN, CDR2 SVGIG (reference sequence). Trimming at V came to 5 bases and at J to 6 bases, leaving 14 bases not matched to a gene. CDR3 sequence: CAWGLLDRGTGQPQHF. DNA for the CDR3: TGTGCCTGGGGGCTCCTCGACAGGGGGACAGGTCAGCCCCAGCATTTT.

This chain links TRBV24-1 with TRBJ2-3; 8 bases map to TRBD2. CDR3 length: 15 amino acids. The germline V gene has CDR1 KGHDR and CDR2 SFDVKD. The V and J ends lost 7 bases and 2 bases, in that order; junction bases with no gene match: 7. CDR3 region: CATSISGASTDTQYF. The CDR3 coding sequence is TGTGCCACCAGCATTAGCGGGGCGTCCACAGATACGCAGTATTTT.

V usage is TRBV7-9 and J usage is TRBJ2-1; tentatively, D is TRBD2 (6 bases). The germline V and J ends were trimmed by 5 bases and 9 bases, with 14 bases remaining between them. CDR1 is SEHNR, CDR2 FQNEAQ, per germline (reference sequence). This CDR3 spans 13 amino acids. Written as DNA, the CDR3 is TGTGCCAGCAGCCCGTTGGGAGGTGGTGAGCAGTTCTTC. Its translation is CASSPLGGGEQFF. Looking up the rest from reference TRBV7-9 and TRBJ2-1 gives the full variable domain: DTGVSQNPRHKITKRGQNVTFRCDPISEHNRLYWYRQTLGQGPEFLTYFQNEAQLEKSRLLSDRFSAERPKGSFSTLEIQRTEQGDSAMYLCASSPLGGGEQFFGPGTRLTVL.

The rearrangement links TRBV11-2 to TRBJ2-1, with D unclear. The CDR3 spans 11 residues. From germline, CDR1 is SGHAT and CDR2 FQNNGV. V lost 5 bases and J lost 8, with 7 bases in between. The CDR3 region has the DNA TGTGCCAGCAGCCCCTCTGATGAGCAGTTCTTC. Amino acid sequence: CASSPSDEQFF. Full variable domain (missing parts from reference TRBV11-2 and TRBJ2-1): EAGVAQSPRYKIIEKRQSVAFWCNPISGHATLYWYQQILGQGPKLLIQFQNNGVVDDSQLPKDRFSAERLKGVDSTLKIQPAKLEDSAVYLCASSPSDEQFFGPGTRLTVL.

The chain links TRBV19 to TRBJ2-7; 9 bases map to TRBD1. From germline, CDR1 is LNHDA and CDR2 SQIVND (reference sequence). CDR3 size: 14 residues. V trimming: 4 bases; J trimming: 2 bases; junction bases outside the gene matches: 3. The CDR3 here is CASSSRQGAYEQYF. As DNA, the CDR3 is TGTGCCAGTAGTAGCCGACAGGGGGCCTACGAGCAGTACTTC.

This clone occurred once. The chain links TRBV19 to TRBJ2-3; D perhaps matches TRBD1 (6 bases). Trimming left V 6 bases short and J 0 bases short, with 13 bases between. The germline V gene encodes CDR1 LNHDA and CDR2 SQIVND (reference sequence). The CDR3 runs to 15 residues. CDR3 bases: TGTGCCAGTAGAGGCTTGGGGGCTAGCACAGATACGCAGTATTTT. This translates into CASRGLGASTDTQYF.

CDR3 sequence reads: CASSRDRLGTDTQYF. The DNA for the CDR3 is TGTGCCAGCAGTCGCGACAGGCTGGGCACAGATACGCAGTATTTT. The rearrangement joins TRBV2 to TRBJ2-3, with a possible D match to TRBD1 (6 bases). CDR1 is SNHLY, CDR2 FYNNEI, per germline. The CDR3 has 15 residues. Deletions cut 5 bases from V and 1 base from J, with 13 bases between.

The chain joins TRBV10-3 to TRBJ2-7; tentatively, D is TRBD2 (6 bases). This CDR3 region has 16 residues. Between the trimmed V and J ends, which lost 3 bases and 0 bases, there was a span of 15 bases. CDR1 and CDR2 from the germline V gene are ENHRY and SYGVKD. The CDR3 nucleotides are TGTGCCATCAGTGATGCGGGACTTTCCTCCTCCTACGAGCAGTACTTC. This translates into CAISDAGLSSSYEQYF.

The chain links TRBV5-1 to TRBJ2-5; TRBD2 is a possible D gene (6 bases). From germline, CDR1 is SGHRS and CDR2 YFSETQ. This CDR3 spans 14 amino acids. With 3 bases removed from V and 1 base from J, the gap between germline ends came to 10 bases. In nucleotides, the CDR3 is TGCGCCAGCAGCTACCGGGACTTCCAAGAGACCCAGTACTTC. This encodes CASSYRDFQETQYF.